The 24 T cell receptor beta chains below come from one sample, sequenced in a study of shared clonotypes between healthy human individuals. TCRdb's table, derived via immunoSEQ multiplex PCR, lists solely in-frame clones and lacks some. The data show fewer than 1.8 million clones, approximately 98.5% seen once. Input material: naive CD4+ T cells sorted from blood. The subset was: CD45RA+ positively selected. The receptors shown here come from a man in his thirties or forties in good health.

The J gene is TRBJ2-7, the V gene TRBV5-5; a possible D gene is TRBD2 (5 bases). The germline V and J ends were trimmed by 0 bases and 1 base, with 11 bases remaining between them. Germline V CDR1 and CDR2: SGHKS, YYEKEE (reference sequence). The CDR3 consists of 15 residues. CDR3 amino acids: CASSLDGGGSYEQYF. As DNA, the CDR3 is TGTGCCAGCAGCTTGGACGGAGGCGGATCCTACGAGCAGTACTTC. Drawing the rest from reference TRBV5-5 and TRBJ2-7, the complete variable domain is DAGVTQSPTHLIKTRGQQVTLRCSPISGHKSVSWYQQVLGQGPQFIFQYYEKEERGRGNFPDRFSARQFPNYSSELNVNALLLGDSALYLCASSLDGGGSYEQYFGPGTRLTVT.

The chain has TRBV30 and TRBJ2-2, with 7 bases aligning to TRBD2. There are 13 residues in the CDR3. Trimming at V came to 4 bases and at J to 4 bases, leaving 3 bases not matched to a gene. From germline, CDR1 is GTSNPN and CDR2 SVGIG (reference sequence). Here the CDR3 reads CAWTERGTGELFF. Written as DNA, the CDR3 is TGTGCCTGGACGGAGCGGGGCACCGGGGAGCTGTTTTTT.

As DNA, the CDR3 is TGTGCCAGCACCCTAGGGAGGGGGAACACTGAAGCTTTCTTT. It translates to CASTLGRGNTEAFF. This chain links TRBV7-2 with TRBJ1-1, with D possibly matching TRBD1 (5 bases). V was shortened by 7 bases and J by 1 base, with 13 bases between the two germline ends. The CDR3 totals 14 residues. Germline CDR1 SGHTA, CDR2 FQGNSA.

This clone was seen a single time. The J gene is TRBJ2-2, the V gene TRBV19; TRBD2 matches at 9 bases. This CDR3 is built from 16 residues. After removal of 2 bases from V and 6 bases from J, the junction contained 7 bases not matched to a gene. CDR1 and CDR2 (germline): LNHDA, SQIVND (reference sequence). The CDR3 DNA reads as TGTGCCAGTAGTATACGGGCTAGCGGGAAGCCCGGGGAGCTGTTTTTT. This translates into CASSIRASGKPGELFF.

This chain uses TRBV7-2 with TRBJ1-3, with 9 nucleotides matching TRBD1. CDR1 is SGHTA, CDR2 FQGNSA, per germline. V gave up 5 bases and J gave up 3 bases; unmatched junction bases: 5. The CDR3 extends over 15 amino acids. The CDR3 bases are TGTGCCAGCAGCGTTCGGGACAGGGTTGGAAACACCATATATTTT. Its protein product is CASSVRDRVGNTIYF.

The chain joins TRBV4-2 to TRBJ1-1; perhaps TRBD1 as D (5 bases). CDR1 LGHNA and CDR2 YNFKEQ come from the germline V gene. V was clipped by 1 base and J by 1 base, with 10 bases between them. CDR3 size: 15 residues. DNA for the CDR3: TGTGCCAGCAGCCAAGGCGTCGGGGGGAACACTGAAGCTTTCTTT. It specifies CASSQGVGGNTEAFF.

The rearrangement joins TRBV7-9 to TRBJ2-1; 7 bases are a match to TRBD1. Germline V gene data show CDR1 as SEHNR and CDR2 as FQNEAQ (reference sequence). The CDR3 has 14 amino acids. V dropped 5 bases and J dropped 9; count of bases not matched to a gene: 10. CDR3 in amino acids: CASSPGQADGEQFF. The DNA for the CDR3 is TGTGCCAGCAGCCCTGGACAGGCGGATGGTGAGCAGTTCTTC. Full variable domain (outside the CDR3, taken from reference TRBV7-9 and TRBJ2-1): DTGVSQNPRHKITKRGQNVTFRCDPISEHNRLYWYRQTLGQGPEFLTYFQNEAQLEKSRLLSDRFSAERPKGSFSTLEIQRTEQGDSAMYLCASSPGQADGEQFFGPGTRLTVL.

The rearrangement uses TRBV7-8 and TRBJ2-1; a possible D gene is TRBD2 (6 bases). Germline CDR1 SGHVS, CDR2 FQNEAQ. V was pared by 3 bases and J by 10 bases, with 19 bases between. This CDR3 comprises 15 residues. The CDR3 DNA reads TGTGCCAGCAGCTTTTTTGTAGTAGGAGGGGCCGAGCAGTTCTTC. The encoded protein is CASSFFVVGGAEQFF. Using reference TRBV7-8 and TRBJ2-1 for the parts outside the CDR3, the full variable domain is GAGVSQSPRYKVAKRGQDVALRCDPISGHVSLFWYQQALGQGPEFLTYFQNEAQLDKSGLPSDRFFAERPEGSVSTLKIQRTQQEDSAVYLCASSFFVVGGAEQFFGPGTRLTVL.

The chain couples TRBV7-2 to TRBJ1-2; TRBD1 might be the D (6 bases). This CDR3 has 14 amino acids. Germline V lookup: CDR1 SGHTA, CDR2 FQGNSA. Trimming took off 6 bases at V and 3 bases at J, with 14 bases between the two ends. This chain's CDR3 is CASRPTGYDYGYTF. The CDR3 bases are TGTGCCAGCAGGCCCACAGGGTACGACTATGGCTACACCTTC.

The V and J genes are TRBV5-1 and TRBJ2-7, with D tentatively TRBD2 (6 bases). CDR3 size: 16 residues. Trimming pared 2 bases from V and 5 bases from J, leaving 20 bases between. The germline V gene encodes CDR1 SGHRS and CDR2 YFSETQ. CDR3 amino acids: CASSFGGAGMPNEQYF. The DNA for the CDR3 is TGCGCCAGCAGCTTTGGAGGGGCCGGTATGCCCAACGAGCAGTACTTC.

The chain couples TRBV7-2 to TRBJ2-1, with TRBD2 matching 7 bases. Trimming removed 4 bases from V and 9 bases from J; junction bases left unmatched: 12. Germline V CDR1 and CDR2: SGHTA, FQGNSA. The CDR3 covers 15 residues. The chain's CDR3 is CASSSNIGLVGEQFF. The CDR3 coding sequence is TGTGCCAGCAGCTCAAATATCGGACTAGTCGGTGAGCAGTTCTTC.

This chain uses TRBV7-8 with TRBJ2-7, with no clear D. The V gene lost 1 base and the J gene lost 2 bases, with 12 bases spanning the gap. The germline V gene has CDR1 SGHVS and CDR2 FQNEAQ. The CDR3 totals 15 residues. The CDR3 reads CASSLDVVKTYEQYF. In DNA, the CDR3 is TGTGCCAGCAGCTTAGATGTAGTCAAGACCTACGAGCAGTACTTC.

CDR3: CAISESFARTYEQYF. In DNA, the CDR3 is TGTGCCATCAGTGAGTCGTTCGCCAGGACCTACGAGCAGTACTTC. V and J are TRBV10-3 and TRBJ2-7; D unclear. CDR3 length: 15 amino acids. V was pared by 0 bases and J by 2 bases, with 11 bases between. Germline assignment: CDR1 ENHRY and CDR2 SYGVKD.

This clone has a single count. The chain carries TRBV5-5 and TRBJ1-1; no definite D call. V dropped 4 bases and J dropped 2 bases, with 9 bases sitting between them. The CDR3 length is 13 residues. Germline V gives CDR1 SGHKS, CDR2 YYEKEE (reference sequence). CDR3 in DNA: TGTGCCAGCAGCCCGCCACGAAACACTGAAGCTTTCTTT. Translation: CASSPPRNTEAFF.

This chain joins TRBV11-2 and TRBJ2-7; 7 bases line up with TRBD1. Germline V gene sequence: CDR1 SGHAT, CDR2 FQNNGV. The CDR3 is made up of 14 amino acids. V lost 4 bases to trimming and J lost 5 bases; unmatched junction nucleotides: 8. The CDR3 coding sequence is TGTGCCAGCAGCTGGGACAGCCTGCCTGACGAGCAGTACTTC. It specifies CASSWDSLPDEQYF.

The rearrangement joins TRBV25-1 to TRBJ2-3, with D perhaps TRBD2 (6 bases). The V end was cut by 3 bases, the J end by 3 bases, with 10 bases between. The CDR3 is made up of 14 amino acids. Germline V lookup: CDR1 MGHDK, CDR2 SYGVNS. CDR3 in DNA: TGTGCCAGCAGTGATAGCCGGGAGACAGATACGCAGTATTTT. Its protein is CASSDSRETDTQYF.

This CDR3 reads CASSLALAGGSEQYF. The CDR3 DNA follows: TGTGCCAGCAGCTTAGCTCTAGCGGGAGGCTCCGAGCAGTACTTC. This chain joins TRBV7-9 and TRBJ2-7; 11 bases fit TRBD2. Germline V gene lookup returns CDR1 SEHNR and CDR2 FQNEAQ (reference sequence). The CDR3 spans 15 residues. With V trimmed by 0 bases and J by 6 bases, 4 bases remained unmatched.

V usage is TRBV11-2 and J usage is TRBJ2-7, with 11 bases aligning to TRBD2. J gave up 4 bases and V 3 bases, and 5 bases lay outside the gene matches. In germline, CDR1 is SGHAT, CDR2 FQNNGV. The CDR3 contains 15 residues. CDR3 amino acids: CASSFGTSGLYEQYF. In DNA form, the CDR3 reads TGTGCCAGCAGCTTTGGGACTAGCGGACTATACGAGCAGTACTTC.

The J gene is TRBJ2-2, the V gene TRBV6-4, with unresolved D. Germline lookup yields CDR1 MRHNA and CDR2 SNTAGT. The CDR3 spans 17 residues. V lost 0 bases, J lost 0 bases, and 11 bases lay in between. The CDR3 here is CASSDSIRFTNTGELFF. The CDR3 nucleotides are TGTGCCAGCAGTGACTCGATTAGGTTCACGAACACCGGGGAGCTGTTTTTT.

This chain links TRBV6-6 with TRBJ2-7; TRBD1 might be the D (6 bases). Trimming cost V 5 bases and J 3 bases, with 17 bases left between them. Germline CDR1 MNHNY, CDR2 SVGAGI (reference sequence). The CDR3 extends over 15 amino acids. The CDR3 DNA follows: TGTGCCAGCAGTAATCACTGGACAGCGGACTACGAGCAGTACTTC. Translation gives CASSNHWTADYEQYF.

This chain links TRBV30 with TRBJ2-2, with D uncertain. CDR1 is GTSNPN, CDR2 SVGIG, per germline (reference sequence). This CDR3 is 11 amino acids long. V lost 3 bases, J lost 3 bases, and 2 bases lay in between. The CDR3 DNA reads TGTGCCTGGAGAGACACCGGGGAGCTGTTTTTT. The encoded protein is CAWRDTGELFF.

CDR3 nucleotides: TGCGCCAGCAGCTTGGTCGCAGGGGACACTGAAGCTTTCTTT. This encodes CASSLVAGDTEAFF. The chain joins TRBV5-1 to TRBJ1-1; D is possibly TRBD1 (6 bases). This CDR3 has 14 amino acids. The germline gives CDR1 SGHRS, CDR2 YFSETQ. Trimming took off 0 bases at V and 3 bases at J, with 9 bases between the two ends.

The chain uses TRBV5-1 and TRBJ2-6; either TRBD1 or TRBD2 may supply D (6 bases each). Germline CDR1 is SGHRS and CDR2 is YFSETQ. Trimming cost V 0 bases and J 0 bases, with 7 bases left between them. The CDR3 is 16 amino acids. This chain's CDR3 is CASSLEGGSGANVLTF. The CDR3 region has the DNA TGCGCCAGCAGCTTGGAGGGGGGCTCTGGGGCCAACGTCCTGACTTTC.

This clone came up once. This chain uses TRBV5-6 with TRBJ2-1; tentatively, D is TRBD1 or TRBD2 (6 bases each). The CDR3 consists of 16 residues. Germline assignment: CDR1 SGHDT and CDR2 YYEEEE. The germline V and J ends were trimmed by 4 bases and 6 bases, with 20 bases remaining between them. The CDR3 loop reads CASSTLRGRVSNEQFF. The CDR3 coding sequence is TGTGCCAGCAGCACTCTACGGGGGCGCGTTTCCAATGAGCAGTTCTTC.